This T cell receptor beta chain appears in the sequencing data of a study of response to subunit inactivated influenza vaccine. Study-wide results and caveats: Authors suggested each seasonal flu vaccination may recruit only limited numbers of new T cells.

This clonotype was counted between two and nine times. Its antigen is not identified. TCRdb processed the RT-PCR reads anew with MiXCR; each CDR3 protein has one entry. The data show about 500,000 distinct CDR3 sequences, 16% seen once. Per germline, CDR1 SGHRS and CDR2 YFSETQ. The length of the CDR3 is 16 residues. V lost 0 bases and J 2 bases, leaving 12 bases between the germline ends. The rearrangement links TRBV5-1 to TRBJ2-1; D possibly matches TRBD1 or TRBD2 (6 bases each). The specimen was CD4+ T cells sorted from PBMCs, collected around 25 months after vaccination. The source of this sequence is a man between 50 and 69 years old who received an inactivated influenza vaccine. The CDR3 DNA reads TGCGCCAGCAGCTTGGATGAGGGGGGCCCCTACAATGAGCAGTTCTTC. Residues: CASSLDEGGPYNEQFF. The whole variable domain, remainder taken from reference TRBV5-1 and TRBJ2-1, is KAGVTQTPRYLIKTRGQQVTLSCSPISGHRSVSWYQQTPGQGLQFLFEYFSETQRNKGNFPGRFSGRQFSNSRSEMNVSTLELGDSALYLCASSLDEGGPYNEQFFGPGTRLTVL.